The next 13 T cell receptor beta chains were all read from a single sample in a study of T-cell reconstitution after alpha-beta-depleted transplantation in children. Unique molecular identifiers were built into the TCRbeta library. Each CDR3 protein is one row after TCRdb ran MiXCR on the PCR reads. The sample holds around 600,000 distinct CDR3 sequences, 16% seen once. Here the sequenced sample was PBMCs from the stem cell graft donor, taken from the stem cell graft. These receptors all come from a human donor who donated a stem cell graft to a child with acute myeloid leukemia.

The chain employs TRBV20-1 and TRBJ2-7; 7 nucleotides match TRBD2. Looked up from germline, CDR1 is DFQATT and CDR2 is SNEGSKA (reference sequence). This CDR3 spans 15 amino acids. The V segment lost 0 bases and the J segment 2 bases; nucleotides outside the gene matches: 7. Written as DNA, the CDR3 is TGCAGTGCTAGAGATCCCGGGACTACCCCCTACGAGCAGTACTTC. It codes for CSARDPGTTPYEQYF.

This clonotype occurred many times. The chain uses TRBV29-1 and TRBJ1-2, with D possibly matching TRBD1 (6 bases). Trimming shortened V by 7 bases and J by 0 bases, and 18 bases separated the two germline ends. Germline CDR1 reads SQVTM; CDR2 reads ANQGSEA. The CDR3 is made up of 15 amino acids. CDR3 protein: CSGRRGPDPNYGYTF. The CDR3 DNA is TGCAGCGGCAGACGGGGGCCCGATCCTAACTATGGCTACACCTTC.

Many counts were recorded for this clonotype. The rearrangement joins TRBV20-1 to TRBJ2-7; D tentatively fits TRBD1 or TRBD2 (5 bases each). The CDR3 runs to 12 residues. Per the germline V gene, CDR1 is DFQATT and CDR2 is SNEGSKA (reference sequence). The DNA for the CDR3 is TGCAGCGCCAGGGACGGTCCCTACGAGCAGTACTTC. This translates into CSARDGPYEQYF.

This clonotype was observed many times. V gene TRBV12-3 or TRBV12-4 combines with J gene TRBJ1-2, with D uncertain. The CDR3 length is 15 residues. The germline V and J ends were trimmed by 8 bases and 3 bases, with 19 bases remaining between them. CDR3 in DNA: TGTGCCAGCTCATCATTCGGTGGCAGAGACTATGGCTACACCTTC. Residues: CASSSFGGRDYGYTF.

The chain employs TRBV27 and TRBJ2-1; possibly TRBD1 for D (5 bases). The CDR3 spans 17 residues. Trimming stripped 3 bases from V and 2 bases from J, with 17 bases between. Germline loops: CDR1 MNHEY, CDR2 SMNVEV (reference sequence). The CDR3 reads CASSFFFIGQPYNEQFF. As DNA, the CDR3 is TGTGCCAGCAGTTTCTTTTTTATAGGACAACCCTACAATGAGCAGTTCTTC.

This clonotype was recorded a few times. This chain uses TRBV7-2 with TRBJ2-5; 13 bases map to TRBD2. The CDR3 covers 16 residues. Germline CDR1 SGHTA, CDR2 FQGNSA. V trimming: 2 bases; J trimming: 5 bases; junction bases outside the gene matches: 5. CDR3 protein: CASSLTSGGASETQYF. The CDR3 DNA follows: TGTGCCAGCAGCTTAACTAGCGGGGGGGCGTCGGAGACCCAGTACTTC.

Only a few counts were recorded for this clonotype. The genes are TRBV7-9 and TRBJ1-4; D uncertain. The germline CDR1 and CDR2 sequences are SEHNR and FQNEAQ (reference sequence). This CDR3 is built from 12 residues. V was pared by 4 bases and J by 8 bases, with 8 bases between. The DNA of the CDR3 is TGTGCCAGCAGCTACGGCCAAGAAAAACTGTTTTTT. Its protein is CASSYGQEKLFF.

Many counts were recorded for this clonotype. The chain combines TRBV20-1 with TRBJ1-5; D remains unclear. The CDR3 has 13 amino acids. V dropped 8 bases and J dropped 0 bases, with 11 bases sitting between them. Germline V gene data show CDR1 as DFQATT and CDR2 as SNEGSKA (reference sequence). The CDR3 loop is CSLFDISNQPQHF. DNA for the CDR3: TGCAGTCTCTTTGACATTAGCAATCAGCCCCAGCATTTT.

The chain joins TRBV20-1 to TRBJ2-7; 9 bases map to TRBD1. Germline V gives CDR1 DFQATT, CDR2 SNEGSKA (reference sequence). Trimming at V came to 6 bases and at J to 13 bases, leaving 10 bases not matched to a gene. This CDR3 is 11 amino acids long. The chain's CDR3 is CSANRGQGIYV. In DNA form, the CDR3 reads TGCAGTGCCAACCGAGGACAGGGGATTTACGTC.

This clonotype was recorded a few times. V usage is TRBV7-2 and J usage is TRBJ1-2; D is possibly TRBD1 (6 bases). In germline, CDR1 is SGHTA, CDR2 FQGNSA. The ends were cut back, 4 bases at V and 4 bases at J, with 13 bases in the middle. This CDR3 comprises 14 residues. The CDR3 region is CASSSAGQSYGYTF. CDR3 sequence (DNA): TGTGCCAGCAGCTCCGCGGGACAAAGCTATGGCTACACCTTC. The complete variable domain, with remaining parts taken from reference TRBV7-2 and TRBJ1-2, reads GAGVSQSPSNKVTEKGKDVELRCDPISGHTALYWYRQSLGQGLEFLIYFQGNSAPDKSGLPSDRFSAERTGGSVSTLTIQRTQQEDSAVYLCASSSAGQSYGYTFGSGTRLTVV.

The CDR3 protein is CASSGDRGNNEQFF. The CDR3 coding sequence is TGTGCCAGCAGCGGGGACAGGGGGAACAATGAGCAGTTCTTC. V gene TRBV7-2 combines with J gene TRBJ2-1; 11 nucleotides agree with TRBD1. The germline CDR1 and CDR2 sequences are SGHTA and FQGNSA. CDR3 size: 14 residues. V shed 5 bases and J 5 bases; nucleotides not matched to a gene: 2.

This clonotype showed up many times. The chain employs TRBV15 and TRBJ2-1, with a possible D match to TRBD2 (6 bases). The germline CDR1 and CDR2 sequences are LNHNV and YYDKDF (reference sequence). The CDR3 loop spans 16 amino acids. Trimming removed 4 bases at V and 0 bases at J, with 13 bases between. The CDR3 DNA reads TGTGCCACCAGCATGTCGGGGGAGAGCTCCTACAATGAGCAGTTCTTC. Translation: CATSMSGESSYNEQFF.

The genes are TRBV3-1 and TRBJ1-4; unclear D gene. V lost 4 bases, J lost 3 bases, and 9 bases lay in between. Germline CDR1 reads LGHDT; CDR2 reads YNNKEL (reference sequence). CDR3 length: 14 residues. DNA for the CDR3: TGTGCCAGCAGCCGCCAGCCCCCTAATGAAAAACTGTTTTTT. This translates into CASSRQPPNEKLFF.